These 29 T cell receptor beta chains came from one sample sequenced in a study of cytomegalovirus exposure and HLA in healthy donors. PCR primers comprised 60 Vbeta and 13 Jbeta primers. Assay: immunoSEQ multiplex PCR; the TCRdb copy retains only in-frame clones and omits some. The sample carries under 200,000 clones, around 83% recorded once. The sequencing sample was made of PBMCs. All receptors derive from a girl aged 2-9 years in good health and CMV-seropositive.

The chain links TRBV4-1 to TRBJ2-2; D unclear. V lost 4 bases, J lost 6 bases, and 6 bases lay in between. Per germline, CDR1 MGHRA and CDR2 YSYEKL. The CDR3 runs 12 residues. This CDR3 is CASSPGAGELFF. The CDR3 DNA sequence: TGCGCCAGCAGCCCTGGAGCCGGGGAGCTGTTTTTT.

The V call is TRBV4-1, the J call TRBJ2-6; no clear D gene. The germline CDR1 and CDR2 sequences are MGHRA and YSYEKL. Trimming removed 4 bases from V and 4 bases from J, with 17 bases in between. This CDR3 is 17 amino acids long. CDR3 nucleotide sequence: TGCGCCAGCAGCCCCATGCCCGGGTATTTCGGGGCCAACGTCCTGACTTTC. The encoded protein is CASSPMPGYFGANVLTF.

This chain uses TRBV6-4 with TRBJ2-5, with no clear D. This CDR3 has 12 amino acids. V lost 5 bases and J lost 7, with 11 bases in between. Germline CDR1 is MRHNA and CDR2 is SNTAGT. CDR3 protein: CASSSGRGTQYF. The CDR3 DNA is TGTGCCAGCAGTTCGGGTCGTGGGACCCAGTACTTC.

This clone has just a few counts. The rearrangement joins TRBV5-8 to TRBJ2-3, with 8 bases that match TRBD1. The J segment lost 2 bases and the V segment lost 4 bases, leaving 9 bases of the junction unmatched. Germline V lookup: CDR1 SGHTS, CDR2 YDEGEE. There are 16 residues in the CDR3. The CDR3 DNA reads TGTGCCAGCAGCCGATGGCAGGGGGCGGACACAGATACGCAGTATTTT. Translating gives CASSRWQGADTDTQYF.

The chain has TRBV7-3 and TRBJ2-5; D unresolved. The CDR3 extends over 13 amino acids. The V gene lost 3 bases and the J gene lost 2 bases, with 7 bases spanning the gap. Germline-derived CDR1 and CDR2 are SGHTA and FQGTGA. The CDR3 DNA reads as TGTGCCAGCAGCTTCGCCGCGCAAGAGACCCAGTACTTC. Its translation is CASSFAAQETQYF.

The table lists this clone with a count of one. The rearrangement joins TRBV7-9 to TRBJ1-2; tentatively, D is TRBD1 (6 bases). The germline V and J ends were trimmed by 2 bases and 0 bases, with 13 bases remaining between them. CDR1 SEHNR and CDR2 FQNEAQ come from the germline V gene (reference sequence). The CDR3 totals 16 residues. CDR3 coding DNA: TGTGCCAGCAGCTTAACAGGGAAGAGAGCTAACTATGGCTACACCTTC. Its translation: CASSLTGKRANYGYTF.

This sequence joins TRBV19 and TRBJ1-2; 7 bases match TRBD1. Germline V gene data show CDR1 as LNHDA and CDR2 as SQIVND (reference sequence). The CDR3 has 13 amino acids. Unmatched junction bases numbered 7, after V lost 2 bases and J lost 10 bases. This CDR3 reads CASSIQSDRDYTF. The CDR3 DNA is TGTGCCAGTAGTATACAGAGCGACAGGGACTACACCTTC.

The V call is TRBV6-5, the J call TRBJ2-1; D uncertain. The CDR3 length is 12 residues. From germline, CDR1 is MNHEY and CDR2 SVGAGI. The V and J ends lost 6 bases and 14 bases respectively, with 17 bases between them. The CDR3 sequence is CASRATGLVEFF. DNA of the CDR3: TGTGCCAGCAGGGCGACTGGCCTGGTGGAGTTCTTC.

The V call is TRBV28, the J call TRBJ2-7; 8 bases fit TRBD1. The V and J ends lost 4 bases and 6 bases, in that order; junction bases with no gene match: 8. Germline CDR1 MDHEN, CDR2 SYDVKM. CDR3 length: 14 amino acids. CDR3 nucleotides: TGTGCCAGCAGTTCGCCATCAGGGGGCGGCGAGCAGTACTTC. The encoded protein is CASSSPSGGGEQYF.

This clone was found a few times. The gene calls are TRBV5-1 and TRBJ1-3, with 9 nucleotides matching TRBD1. V shed 4 bases, J shed 3 bases, and the junction held 2 bases outside the gene matches. This CDR3 has 14 residues. Germline V lookup: CDR1 SGHRS, CDR2 YFSETQ. The CDR3 nucleotides are TGCGCCAGCAGCCTGGGACAGGGTGGAAACACCATATATTTT. The encoded protein is CASSLGQGGNTIYF.

V and J are TRBV6-1 and TRBJ1-4; maybe TRBD1 (5 bases). This CDR3 is 14 amino acids long. Looked up from germline, CDR1 is MNHNS and CDR2 is SASEGT. The V end lost 7 bases, the J end lost 6 bases, and 15 bases lay between the germline ends. CDR3 in amino acids: CASIQRGGDEKLFF. CDR3 bases: TGTGCCAGCATCCAGAGGGGAGGCGATGAAAAACTGTTTTTT.

The rearrangement links TRBV19 to TRBJ2-5; 7 nucleotides match TRBD2. J gave up 5 bases and V 9 bases, and 15 bases lay outside the gene matches. The CDR3 is 15 amino acids. Germline CDR1 is LNHDA and CDR2 is SQIVND (reference sequence). CDR3: CASTPSGGAGETQYF. CDR3 DNA sequence: TGTGCCAGCACACCCTCGGGGGGAGCTGGGGAGACCCAGTACTTC.

The rearrangement links TRBV7-8 to TRBJ2-1; TRBD2 matches 7 bases. J was trimmed by 4 bases and V by 1 base; bases with no gene match: 7. This CDR3 comprises 16 residues. Germline V gene lookup returns CDR1 SGHVS and CDR2 FQNEAQ. CDR3 in DNA: TGTGCCAGCAGCTTAGGACGGCGGGAGATTTACAATGAGCAGTTCTTC. This codes for CASSLGRREIYNEQFF.

This clone was observed a handful of times. The chain links TRBV7-8 to TRBJ2-1, with D possibly being TRBD1 (6 bases). There are 13 residues in the CDR3. CDR1 is SGHVS and CDR2 is FQNEAQ in the germline V gene. The ends were cut back, 8 bases at V and 4 bases at J, with 12 bases in the middle. The CDR3 DNA sequence: TGTGCCAGCGGTAATACAGGGTACAATGAGCAGTTCTTC. It encodes CASGNTGYNEQFF.

DNA of the CDR3: TGTGCCAGCAGTACAGAAAATAACTATGGCTACACCTTC. Amino acids: CASSTENNYGYTF. This rearrangement joins TRBV2 to TRBJ1-2, with no clear D. Between the trimmed V and J ends, which lost 5 bases and 1 base, there was a span of 8 bases. The germline gives CDR1 SNHLY, CDR2 FYNNEI. The CDR3 covers 13 residues.

The J gene is TRBJ2-7, the V gene TRBV5-4; 15 bases line up with TRBD2. Germline trimming cut 4 bases from V and 3 bases from J; bases unmatched to any gene: 11. This CDR3 spans 18 amino acids. CDR1 is SGHNT, CDR2 YYREEE, per germline (reference sequence). This CDR3 is CASSTGGTSGRSGYEQYF. The DNA of the CDR3 is TGTGCCAGCAGCACGGGGGGGACTAGCGGGAGGTCCGGCTACGAGCAGTACTTC. Complete variable domain (other parts from reference TRBV5-4 and TRBJ2-7): ETGVTQSPTHLIKTRGQQVTLRCSSQSGHNTVSWYQQALGQGPQFIFQYYREEENGRGNFPPRFSGLQFPNYSSELNVNALELDDSALYLCASSTGGTSGRSGYEQYFGPGTRLTVT.

Of note for this clone: A much larger clone differs by one base, so this may be a read error. The gene calls are TRBV7-9 and TRBJ2-7, with D uncertain. The CDR3 is 13 residues long. V was trimmed by 1 base and J by 4 bases, leaving 8 bases between them. The germline CDR1 and CDR2 sequences are SEHNR and FQNEAQ (reference sequence). In DNA form, the CDR3 reads TGTGCCAGCAGCTTAGTGTCGGGTTACGAGCAGTACTTC. Its protein product is CASSLVSGYEQYF.

The chain recombines TRBV6-7 with TRBJ1-1, with 8 bases aligning to TRBD1. TRBV6-7 is given ORF status, its function remaining uncertain. Trimming cost V 5 bases and J 5 bases; bases outside gene matches: 10. The CDR3 extends over 15 amino acids. The CDR3 DNA sequence: TGTGCCAGCAGTATACCCCGACAGGGGTTGACTGAAGCTTTCTTT. It codes for CASSIPRQGLTEAFF.

The V and J genes are TRBV7-9 and TRBJ1-5; D perhaps matches TRBD1 (5 bases). This CDR3 is built from 14 residues. With 3 bases removed from V and 6 bases from J, the gap between germline ends came to 12 bases. Germline CDR1 and CDR2: SEHNR and FQNEAQ (reference sequence). As DNA, the CDR3 is TGTGCCAGCAGCTTCGGGGACTCAACTCAGCCCCAGCATTTT. Translation gives CASSFGDSTQPQHF. The complete variable domain, with remaining parts taken from reference TRBV7-9 and TRBJ1-5, reads DTGVSQNPRHKITKRGQNVTFRCDPISEHNRLYWYRQTLGQGPEFLTYFQNEAQLEKSRLLSDRFSAERPKGSFSTLEIQRTEQGDSAMYLCASSFGDSTQPQHFGDGTRLSIL.

The rearrangement joins TRBV29-1 to TRBJ2-7; D is possibly TRBD2 (5 bases). The CDR3 is 12 residues long. V was trimmed by 3 bases and J by 4 bases, leaving 10 bases between them. Looked up from germline, CDR1 is SQVTM and CDR2 is ANQGSEA. The CDR3 loop is CSVDIGKYEQYF. The CDR3 region has the DNA TGCAGCGTTGACATCGGGAAGTACGAGCAGTACTTC.

In nucleotides, the CDR3 is TGTGCCCCTCACAGGGGCGGGAATTCACCCCTCCACTTT. It yields the protein CAPHRGGNSPLHF. The chain employs TRBV6-6 and TRBJ1-6; TRBD1 agrees at 7 bases. The CDR3 has 13 residues. J lost 7 bases, V lost 11 bases, and 8 bases had no gene match. Germline V gene lookup returns CDR1 MNHNY and CDR2 SVGAGI (reference sequence).

This chain uses TRBV9 with TRBJ2-5; 9 bases agree with TRBD1. The CDR3 has 15 residues. The V gene's germline CDR1 is SGDLS and CDR2 YYNGEE. The trim removed 3 bases at V and 2 bases at J, leaving 5 bases unmatched. The CDR3 is CASSATGTGQETQYF. The CDR3 region has the DNA TGTGCCAGCAGCGCCACCGGGACAGGGCAAGAGACCCAGTACTTC.

The chain carries TRBV4-1 and TRBJ2-7; perhaps TRBD1 as D (6 bases). Germline CDR1 reads MGHRA; CDR2 reads YSYEKL. This CDR3 has 16 amino acids. Trimming removed 1 base at V and 3 bases at J, with 16 bases between. This CDR3 is CASSQAPDRPLYEQYF. The CDR3 coding sequence is TGCGCCAGCAGCCAAGCTCCAGACAGGCCTCTCTACGAGCAGTACTTC.

The chain joins TRBV2 to TRBJ2-1; 10 bases map to TRBD2. Unmatched junction bases numbered 3, after V lost 6 bases and J lost 4 bases. The CDR3 spans 14 residues. Germline-derived CDR1 and CDR2 are SNHLY and FYNNEI. CDR3 loop: CASRETSGYNEQFF. The CDR3 bases are TGTGCCAGCAGGGAGACTAGCGGGTACAATGAGCAGTTCTTC.

The rearrangement uses TRBV27 and TRBJ2-7, with 10 nucleotides matching TRBD2. This CDR3 is built from 13 residues. The V segment lost 5 bases and the J segment 2 bases; nucleotides outside the gene matches: 0. Germline V gene data show CDR1 as MNHEY and CDR2 as SMNVEV (reference sequence). As DNA, the CDR3 is TGTGCCAGCAGTCTAGCGGGAGCCTACGAGCAGTACTTC. Translating it yields CASSLAGAYEQYF.

The chain links TRBV30 to TRBJ1-3, with D maybe TRBD1 (5 bases). This CDR3 contains 13 residues. Germline V gene lookup returns CDR1 GTSNPN and CDR2 SVGIG (reference sequence). Trimming shortened V by 7 bases and J by 0 bases, and 10 bases separated the two germline ends. The CDR3 DNA reads as TGTGCCTTGACAGCCCCCTCTGGAAACACCATATATTTT. It encodes CALTAPSGNTIYF.

The gene calls are TRBV28 and TRBJ1-2; 7 nucleotides align to TRBD1. The J segment lost 2 bases and the V segment lost 2 bases, leaving 8 bases of the junction unmatched. There are 16 residues in the CDR3. Germline lookup yields CDR1 MDHEN and CDR2 SYDVKM. CDR3: CASSLRIRRGNYGYTF. In nucleotides, the CDR3 is TGTGCCAGCAGTTTACGGATTCGCAGGGGGAACTATGGCTACACCTTC.

The V and J genes are TRBV11-2 and TRBJ2-1; TRBD2 aligns across 10 bases. CDR1 and CDR2 from the germline V gene are SGHAT and FQNNGV. The CDR3 extends over 12 amino acids. V shed 5 bases and J 11 bases; nucleotides not matched to a gene: 3. The CDR3 sequence: CASSRTSGKQFF. CDR3 nucleotides: TGTGCCAGCAGCCGGACTAGCGGTAAGCAGTTCTTC.

The rearrangement uses TRBV4-1 and TRBJ1-1; D call uncertain. This CDR3 spans 15 amino acids. V was cut by 8 bases and J by 1 base, with 17 bases left in between. The germline CDR1 and CDR2 sequences are MGHRA and YSYEKL. As DNA, the CDR3 is TGCGCCAGCCTAGCCCCAGGACGGCCGAACACTGAAGCTTTCTTT. It is translated as CASLAPGRPNTEAFF.